This TCR beta chain was recovered during a study of T cell responses to AZD1222 COVID-19 vaccine. Measured with immunoSEQ multiplex PCR; TCRdb has only the in-frame clones, and not every one. The table lists 80,000 to 100,000 clones, approximately 85% of them singletons. Investigators merged groups given second doses at roughly 4 or roughly 12 weeks. Between the trimmed V and J ends, which lost 7 bases and 8 bases, there was a span of 15 bases. Germline CDR1 SNHLY, CDR2 FYNNEI. The CDR3 is made up of 13 amino acids. The sequence derives from an adult who received the AZD1222 COVID-19 vaccine. This rearrangement joins TRBV2 to TRBJ1-5, with D hard to call. This specimen was peripheral blood, taken 28 days after the second AZD1222 dose. The CDR3 region is CASTPEWGKPQHF. The CDR3, as DNA: TGTGCCAGCACCCCCGAGTGGGGTAAGCCCCAGCATTTT.